The 20 T cell receptor beta chains below were found in one sample sequenced in a study of cytomegalovirus exposure and HLA in healthy donors. PCR employed 60 Vbeta and 13 Jbeta primers. This table comes from immunoSEQ multiplex PCR, and its TCRdb copy is limited to in-frame clones, with some not included. This sample's clone table lists about 78,000 clones. The sample taken for sequencing was PBMCs. These TCRs come from a female donor in good health and CMV-seropositive.

This chain joins TRBV7-9 and TRBJ1-3; D ambiguous. V shed 4 bases and J shed 0 bases, with 22 bases lying between them. CDR1 SEHNR and CDR2 FQNEAQ come from the germline V gene (reference sequence). This CDR3 is 19 amino acids long. For the CDR3, the DNA is TGTGCCAGCAGCTCATACCATTTGGACGGGGTCAGCTCTGGAAACACCATATATTTT. Its translation is CASSSYHLDGVSSGNTIYF.

CDR3 DNA sequence: TGCGCCAGCAGCCGCGGGACTAGCGGGAAAGGGAATGAGCAGTTCTTC. It codes for CASSRGTSGKGNEQFF. V gene TRBV5-1 combines with J gene TRBJ2-1; 13 nucleotides align to TRBD2. Germline V gene data show CDR1 as SGHRS and CDR2 as YFSETQ. V shed 4 bases, J shed 7 bases, and the junction held 8 bases outside the gene matches. This CDR3 has 16 amino acids.

The V call is TRBV6-6, the J call TRBJ2-5; no clear D gene. The DNA end lines up better with TRBJ2-7; the J call may be wrong. Per the germline V gene, CDR1 is MNHNY and CDR2 is SVGAGI (reference sequence). The CDR3 is made up of 14 amino acids. Here the CDR3 DNA reads TGTGCCTCTAATCCTAGACCGGTTTCCTACGAGCAGTACTTC. This gives the protein CASNPRPVSYEQYF.

The chain is built from TRBV9 and TRBJ2-5; 10 bases fit TRBD2. There are 17 residues in the CDR3. Germline V gene data show CDR1 as SGDLS and CDR2 as YYNGEE. Trimming cost V 0 bases and J 4 bases; bases outside gene matches: 9. The CDR3, as DNA: TGTGCCAGCAGCGTAGCAATAGCGGGGGGCCGGGGAGAGACCCAGTACTTC. This gives the protein CASSVAIAGGRGETQYF.

This chain connects TRBV11-2 to TRBJ1-5, with D uncertain. The CDR3 loop spans 13 amino acids. V lost 0 bases and J 6 bases, leaving 6 bases between the germline ends. Germline values: CDR1 SGHAT, CDR2 FQNNGV. CDR3 nucleotide sequence: TGTGCCAGCAGCTTAGATCGGGGTCAGCCCCAGCATTTT. It translates to CASSLDRGQPQHF. The whole variable domain, remainder taken from reference TRBV11-2 and TRBJ1-5, is EAGVAQSPRYKIIEKRQSVAFWCNPISGHATLYWYQQILGQGPKLLIQFQNNGVVDDSQLPKDRFSAERLKGVDSTLKIQPAKLEDSAVYLCASSLDRGQPQHFGDGTRLSIL.

The chain recombines TRBV5-4 with TRBJ2-7; 8 bases are shared with TRBD1. Trimming removed 0 bases from V and 8 bases from J; junction bases left unmatched: 10. The germline gives CDR1 SGHNT, CDR2 YYREEE (reference sequence). The CDR3 sequence is 15 residues long. The CDR3: CASSLGGRGQEKQYF. The CDR3 bases are TGTGCCAGCAGCTTGGGTGGCAGGGGGCAGGAAAAGCAGTACTTC. Full variable domain (rest looked up from reference TRBV5-4 and TRBJ2-7): ETGVTQSPTHLIKTRGQQVTLRCSSQSGHNTVSWYQQALGQGPQFIFQYYREEENGRGNFPPRFSGLQFPNYSSELNVNALELDDSALYLCASSLGGRGQEKQYFGPGTRLTVT.

The chain carries TRBV28 and TRBJ2-5, with TRBD2 identical over 14 bases. This CDR3 contains 18 residues. Per the germline V gene, CDR1 is MDHEN and CDR2 is SYDVKM. V dropped 5 bases and J dropped 5; count of bases not matched to a gene: 13. The CDR3 nucleotides read TGTGCCAGCAGTCAAGTTCGACTAGCGGGAGGGCTCGGGGAGACCCAGTACTTC. This sequence encodes CASSQVRLAGGLGETQYF.

This CDR3 reads CASSALWPNTEAFF. In nucleotides, the CDR3 is TGTGCCAGCAGTGCCCTTTGGCCGAACACTGAAGCTTTCTTT. V and J are TRBV6-1 and TRBJ1-1; D is unresolved. The CDR3 is 14 residues long. In germline, CDR1 is MNHNS, CDR2 SASEGT. Trimming cost V 4 bases and J 1 base, with 10 bases left between them.

The V and J genes are TRBV30 and TRBJ2-2; TRBD1 matches 10 bases. With 5 bases clipped from V and 16 bases from J, the junction kept 13 bases outside the gene matches. Germline V gene lookup returns CDR1 GTSNPN and CDR2 SVGIG (reference sequence). This CDR3 spans 13 amino acids. CDR3 in DNA: TGTGCCTGGCGCAGTATAGGGACAGGGGTTCGGTTTTTT. Encoded protein: CAWRSIGTGVRFF.

The chain has TRBV2 and TRBJ2-5, with D perhaps matching TRBD1 (5 bases). V dropped 8 bases and J dropped 2 bases, with 12 bases sitting between them. Per germline, CDR1 SNHLY and CDR2 FYNNEI. The length of the CDR3 is 13 residues. The CDR3 region is CASRRTPQETQYF. The CDR3 nucleotides read TGTGCCAGCCGGCGGACACCTCAAGAGACCCAGTACTTC.

The gene calls are TRBV20-1 and TRBJ1-2, with D unclear. This CDR3 region has 10 residues. Germline CDR1 and CDR2: DFQATT and SNEGSKA (reference sequence). Trimming took off 3 bases at V and 13 bases at J, with 12 bases between the two ends. CDR3 nucleotides: TGCAGTGCTAGCCCCATCCGCGTCACCTTC. Translated: CSASPIRVTF.

The rearrangement links TRBV5-1 to TRBJ2-3; the match to TRBD2 covers 8 bases. The CDR3 runs to 14 residues. CDR1 is SGHRS, CDR2 YFSETQ, per germline. V dropped 4 bases and J dropped 3; count of bases not matched to a gene: 4. Here the CDR3 reads CASSQGLVTDTQYF. CDR3 in DNA: TGCGCCAGCAGCCAGGGACTAGTAACAGATACGCAGTATTTT.

The chain is built from TRBV6-5 and TRBJ1-2; maybe TRBD1 (6 bases). Germline V gives CDR1 MNHEY, CDR2 SVGAGI. The CDR3 extends over 13 amino acids. Trimming took 2 bases from V and 4 from J, leaving 8 bases between them. CDR3 region: CASSYQGGYGYTF. In nucleotides, the CDR3 is TGTGCCAGCAGTTACCAAGGGGGCTATGGCTACACCTTC.

The rearrangement links TRBV27 to TRBJ1-4, with D possibly being TRBD1 (6 bases). The V gene's germline CDR1 is MNHEY and CDR2 SMNVEV (reference sequence). The V end lost 5 bases, the J end lost 5 bases, and 15 bases lay between the germline ends. This CDR3 region has 15 residues. The CDR3 reads CASSPRQAPNEKLFF. CDR3 bases: TGTGCCAGCAGTCCCCGACAGGCCCCAAATGAAAAACTGTTTTTT.

The V and J genes are TRBV30 and TRBJ1-3; the D gene is possibly TRBD1 (5 bases). The germline CDR1 and CDR2 sequences are GTSNPN and SVGIG (reference sequence). V dropped 5 bases and J dropped 0 bases, with 5 bases sitting between them. This CDR3 contains 12 residues. The CDR3 DNA sequence: TGTGCCTGGGACAGCTCTGGAAACACCATATATTTT. This gives the protein CAWDSSGNTIYF. The complete variable domain, with remaining parts taken from reference TRBV30 and TRBJ1-3, reads SQTIHQWPATLVQPVGSPLSLECTVEGTSNPNLYWYRQAAGRGLQLLFYSVGIGQISSEVPQNLSASRPQDRQFILSSKKLLLSDSGFYLCAWDSSGNTIYFGEGSWLTVV.

This chain links TRBV7-2 with TRBJ1-5, with D perhaps matching TRBD1 (6 bases). CDR1 and CDR2 from the germline V gene are SGHTA and FQGNSA. V was trimmed by 1 base and J by 8 bases, leaving 12 bases between them. This CDR3 contains 14 residues. This CDR3 is CASSLDQGREPQHF. For the CDR3, the DNA is TGTGCCAGCAGCTTAGATCAGGGGAGGGAGCCCCAGCATTTT.

The chain carries TRBV28 and TRBJ1-5; tentative D call: TRBD1 (5 bases). V gave up 4 bases and J gave up 5 bases, with 12 bases separating them. The germline V gene has CDR1 MDHEN and CDR2 SYDVKM. This CDR3 contains 14 residues. The CDR3 DNA reads TGTGCCAGCAGTTACCAGGGTATTGATCAGCCCCAGCATTTT. It codes for CASSYQGIDQPQHF.

For the CDR3, the DNA is TGTGCCAGCAGACAAGACAGTGAAGACTATGGCTACACCTTC. It translates to CASRQDSEDYGYTF. This chain connects TRBV7-2 to TRBJ1-2; maybe TRBD1 (5 bases). CDR1 SGHTA and CDR2 FQGNSA come from the germline V gene. This CDR3 contains 14 residues. The germline V and J ends were trimmed by 6 bases and 3 bases, with 14 bases remaining between them.

The V call is TRBV18, the J call TRBJ2-7, with TRBD1 identical over 9 bases. Trimming removed 3 bases from V and 7 bases from J; junction bases left unmatched: 7. The CDR3 has 14 amino acids. The germline CDR1 and CDR2 sequences are KGHSH and LQKENI. DNA of the CDR3: TGTGCCAGCTCACCGACGACAGGGGGTAGGGAGCAGTACTTC. This gives the protein CASSPTTGGREQYF.

V gene TRBV15 combines with J gene TRBJ1-1, with D possibly matching TRBD1 (6 bases). Germline V gene lookup returns CDR1 LNHNV and CDR2 YYDKDF (reference sequence). Trimming left V 0 bases short and J 4 bases short, with 12 bases between. This CDR3 region has 15 residues. The CDR3 nucleotides read TGTGCCACCAGCAGAGATCCCGGACAGACCACTGAAGCTTTCTTT. It translates to CATSRDPGQTTEAFF.